The 2 T cell receptor beta chains listed next were all sequenced from one sample in a study of CD8 T cells in ankylosing spondylitis. Findings of the study overall: A motif in TCR beta, a set of eight or nine highly homologous variants, appeared characteristic of ankylosing spondylitis blood.

Via MiXCR, TCRdb re-called the 5' RACE reads, giving one row per CDR3 protein. The table has 470,000 or so distinct CDR3 sequences, roughly 25% seen once; the top ten hold 0.89%. Antigens of these TCRs are unknown. Source material: blood, either unsorted or a sorted T cell fraction (not recorded which). The receptor source for this set is a male donor with ankylosing spondylitis.

This clonotype was counted between two and nine times. The V gene is TRBV11-3, the J gene TRBJ2-3; D remains ambiguous. The CDR3 runs 14 residues. Germline values: CDR1 SGHNT, CDR2 YENEEA. Trimming pared 1 base from V and 4 bases from J, leaving 9 bases between. The CDR3 region is CASSLGRGSDTQYF. DNA of the CDR3: TGTGCCAGCAGCTTAGGTAGAGGATCAGATACGCAGTATTTT.

This clonotype has just a few counts. The J gene is TRBJ2-3, the V gene TRBV7-9, with TRBD1 as a possible D gene (7 bases). Per germline, CDR1 SEHNR and CDR2 FQNEAQ (reference sequence). Trimming took off 3 bases at V and 6 bases at J, with 13 bases between the two ends. This CDR3 contains 14 residues. For the CDR3, the DNA is TGTGCCAGCAGCTTCGGAGGGGGCGGGGATACGCAGTATTTT. Translating it yields CASSFGGGGDTQYF.